Here is one TCR beta chain with its context. These data originate in a study of T-cell memory formation after mild COVID-19. Trimming at V came to 5 bases and at J to 3 bases, leaving 11 bases not matched to a gene. Germline assignment: CDR1 DFQATT and CDR2 SNEGSKA (reference sequence). This CDR3 region has 15 residues. One entry per CDR3 protein, called by TCRdb with MiXCR from the 5' RACE reads. The sample has about 210,000 distinct CDR3 sequences; around 27% are singletons. The chain couples TRBV20-1 to TRBJ2-3; 7 nucleotides line up with TRBD1. This sequence was found in an adult woman who had mild COVID-19 (a few samples of this study predate the infection). Cell type and time point are not known. Sample: PBMCs or a T cell subset sorted from them (not recorded which). The CDR3 region has the DNA TGCAGTGCTCCCTCACTGACAGGGAAGACAGATACGCAGTATTTT. Protein: CSAPSLTGKTDTQYF.